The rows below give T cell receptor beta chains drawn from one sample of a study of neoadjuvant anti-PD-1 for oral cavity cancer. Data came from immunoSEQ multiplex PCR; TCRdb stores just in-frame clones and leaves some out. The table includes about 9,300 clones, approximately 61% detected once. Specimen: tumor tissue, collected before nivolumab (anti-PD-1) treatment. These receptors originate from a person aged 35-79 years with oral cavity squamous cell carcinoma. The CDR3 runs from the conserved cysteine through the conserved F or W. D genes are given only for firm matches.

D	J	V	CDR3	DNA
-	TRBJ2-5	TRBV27	CASSLSPGIRETQYF	TGTGCCAGCAGTTTATCGCCAGGGATTCGAGAGACCCAGTACTTC
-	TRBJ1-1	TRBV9	CASSPTPGAEAFF	TGTGCCAGCAGCCCCACCCCAGGCGCTGAAGCTTTCTTT
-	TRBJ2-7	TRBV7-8	CASSLGPDEQYF	TGTGCCAGCAGCTTAGGACCCGACGAGCAGTACTTC
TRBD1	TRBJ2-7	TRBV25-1	CASSGTGHYEQYF	TGTGCCAGCAGTGGGACAGGGCACTACGAGCAGTACTTC
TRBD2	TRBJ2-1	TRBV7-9	CASSPILARGTTVNNEQFF	TGTGCCAGCAGCCCCATACTAGCGAGAGGAACTACCGTGAACAATGAGCAGTTCTTC
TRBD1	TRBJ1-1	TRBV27	CASRWTGGRGTEAFF	TGTGCCAGCAGATGGACAGGGGGTAGAGGTACTGAAGCTTTCTTT
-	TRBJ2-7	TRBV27	CATRAGSQPIYEQYF	TGTGCCACCAGGGCGGGTTCCCAACCTATCTACGAGCAGTACTTC
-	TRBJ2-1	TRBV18	CASSRYTINEQFF	TGTGCCAGCTCACGATATACAATCAATGAGCAGTTCTTC
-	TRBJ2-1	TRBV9	CASSGAASYNEQFF	TGTGCCAGCAGCGGGGCAGCTTCCTACAATGAGCAGTTCTTC
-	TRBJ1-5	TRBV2	CASSLGQGNQPQHF	TGTGCCAGCAGTCTGGGGCAAGGCAATCAGCCCCAGCATTTT
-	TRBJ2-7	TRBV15	CATSRATGGYEQYF	TGTGCCACCAGCAGAGCTACCGGTGGCTACGAGCAGTACTTC
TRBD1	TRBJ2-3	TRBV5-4	CASSITGALTDTQYF	TGTGCCAGCAGCATCACAGGGGCCCTCACAGATACGCAGTATTTT
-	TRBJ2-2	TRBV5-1	CASSFAGVDTGELFF	TGCGCCAGCAGCTTTGCGGGCGTGGACACCGGGGAGCTGTTTTTT
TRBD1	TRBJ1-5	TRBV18	CASSDTGGGNQPQHF	TGTGCCAGCTCAGATACAGGGGGTGGCAATCAGCCCCAGCATTTT